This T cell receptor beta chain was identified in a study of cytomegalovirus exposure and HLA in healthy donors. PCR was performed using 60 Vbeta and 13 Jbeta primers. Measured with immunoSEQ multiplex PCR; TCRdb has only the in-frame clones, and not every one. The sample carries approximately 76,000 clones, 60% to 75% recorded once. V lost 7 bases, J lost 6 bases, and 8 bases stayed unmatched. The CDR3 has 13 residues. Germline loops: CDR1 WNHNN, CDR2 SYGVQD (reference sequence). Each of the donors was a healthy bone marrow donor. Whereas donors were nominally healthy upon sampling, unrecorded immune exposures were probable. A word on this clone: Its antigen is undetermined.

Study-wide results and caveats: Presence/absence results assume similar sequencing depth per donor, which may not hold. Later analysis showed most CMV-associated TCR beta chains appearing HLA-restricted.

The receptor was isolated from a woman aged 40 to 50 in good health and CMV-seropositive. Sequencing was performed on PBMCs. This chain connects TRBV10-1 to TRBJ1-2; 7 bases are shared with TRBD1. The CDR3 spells CASTRQGSNGYTF. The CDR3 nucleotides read TGCGCCAGCACCCGACAGGGCTCGAATGGCTACACCTTC.